The clone carrying this TCR beta chain was seen repeatedly, ten times or more. The data were obtained in a study of T cells after yellow fever vaccination. By 5'RACE template switching, TCR cDNA was produced, with a universal primer site and UMIs added in the process. TCRdb used MiXCR to reprocess the 5' RACE reads, holding one entry per CDR3 protein. The sample lists 300,000 to 400,000 distinct CDR3 sequences, approximately 11% occurring once. Deletions cut 1 base from V and 8 bases from J, with 9 bases between. This CDR3 is built from 12 residues. Germline CDR1 reads DFQATT; CDR2 reads SNEGSKA (reference sequence).

The clonotype comes from a man younger than 35 who received the YFV17D yellow fever vaccine. The source was CD4+ T cells sorted from PBMCs, collected 45 days after the yellow fever booster vaccination. The chain links TRBV20-1 to TRBJ2-1; weak D call: TRBD2 (5 bases). The CDR3 DNA is TGCAGTGCTAGAGCGGGGTTCGATGAGCAGTTCTTC. This codes for CSARAGFDEQFF.